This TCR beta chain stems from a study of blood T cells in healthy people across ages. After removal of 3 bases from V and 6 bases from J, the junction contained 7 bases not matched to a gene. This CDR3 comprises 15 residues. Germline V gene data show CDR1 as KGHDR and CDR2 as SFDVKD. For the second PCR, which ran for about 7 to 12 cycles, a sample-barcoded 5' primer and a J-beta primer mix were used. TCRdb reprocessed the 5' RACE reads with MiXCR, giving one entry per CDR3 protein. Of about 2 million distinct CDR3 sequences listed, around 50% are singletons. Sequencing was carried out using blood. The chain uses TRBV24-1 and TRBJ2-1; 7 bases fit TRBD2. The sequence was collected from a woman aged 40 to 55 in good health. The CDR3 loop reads CATSDPGWEGNEQFF. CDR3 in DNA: TGTGCCACCAGTGATCCCGGGTGGGAGGGCAATGAGCAGTTCTTC.